The sequence of this TCR beta chain was determined in a study of OX40 agonist ivuxolimab in advanced cancers. In the study overall: Given to patients was ivuxolimab, an agonistic anti-OX40 (CD134) antibody. It was permissible to have had prior anti-PD-1, anti-PD-L1 or anti-CTLA-4 therapy, and about 40% had some. Three dose-escalation patients had partial responses: one with hepatocellular carcinoma and two with cutaneous melanoma. Findings and caveats of the study: Fewer expanded clones were found on average in CD4+ than in CD8+ T cells.

Generated by immunoSEQ multiplex PCR, the TCRdb table keeps only in-frame clones and is missing some. The table includes 40,000 to 55,000 clones, around 90% detected once. As regards this clone: Its specificity is not known.

In germline, CDR1 is MNHNS, CDR2 SASEGT. Trimming took 5 bases from V and 0 from J, leaving 1 base between them. This CDR3 is built from 12 residues. The TCR was taken from an adult with an advanced solid tumor such as melanoma, head and neck, liver or kidney cancer. Sequences were derived from CD4+ or CD8+ T cells sorted from blood, sampled in a trial of the OX40 agonist ivuxolimab. V and J are TRBV6-1 and TRBJ2-2; D gene uncertain. CDR3 sequence: CASSSNTGELFF. As DNA, the CDR3 is TGTGCCAGCAGTTCGAACACCGGGGAGCTGTTTTTT.